This TCR beta chain is from a study of T cells in Graves' hyperthyroidism and ophthalmopathy. Findings of the study overall: By a 13 V-J model, ophthalmopathy was set apart from stable hyperthyroidism.

The sample holds a few counts of this clonotype. Its antigen is unidentified. Patients aged 18 to 65 with hyperthyroidism were newly diagnosed, with duration under 2 months. The CDR3 regions of TCR beta were amplified from RNA transcripts. First-round RT-PCR targeting the TCR CDR3 was performed with the HTBI primer set. Using its own MiXCR run on the multiplex PCR reads, TCRdb lists one record per CDR3 protein. The table shows about 350,000 distinct CDR3 sequences, with approximately 15% occurring only once. The source is a woman aged 25 to 39 with Graves' hyperthyroidism. Material for sequencing was blood.

In DNA, the CDR3 is TGTGCCAGCAGTCGGACAGCGGGAGTGGTTTCCTCCTACGAGCAGTACTTC. Its protein product is CASSRTAGVVSSYEQYF. The rearrangement joins TRBV6-1 to TRBJ2-7; 8 bases align to TRBD2. CDR1 and CDR2 (germline): MNHNS, SASEGT. Trimming at V came to 5 bases and at J to 0 bases, leaving 12 bases not matched to a gene. The CDR3 is made up of 17 amino acids.